Following are 15 T cell receptor beta chains from one sample sequenced in a study of T-cell memory formation after mild COVID-19. One entry per CDR3 protein results from TCRdb running MiXCR on the 5' RACE reads. The sample includes about 150,000 distinct CDR3 sequences, roughly 15% of them seen just once. Sequenced sample: PBMCs or a T cell subset sorted from them (not recorded which). All receptors derive from an adult woman who had mild COVID-19 (a few samples of this study predate the infection). Cell type and time point are not known.

This chain links TRBV6-4 with TRBJ2-3; perhaps TRBD2 as D (5 bases). The CDR3 spans 13 residues. Trimming took 8 bases from V and 4 from J, leaving 13 bases between them. Germline lookup yields CDR1 MRHNA and CDR2 SNTAGT. Here the CDR3 reads CASSAGLPDTQYF. The CDR3 region has the DNA TGTGCCAGCTCTGCGGGTTTGCCAGATACGCAGTATTTT.

V and J are TRBV3-1 and TRBJ2-5; 9 bases match TRBD1. The CDR3 is 19 amino acids. In germline, CDR1 is LGHDT, CDR2 YNNKEL (reference sequence). V trimming: 1 base; J trimming: 1 base; junction bases outside the gene matches: 13. The CDR3 sequence: CASSQGGGQGNSVQETQYF. The CDR3 nucleotides are TGTGCCAGCAGCCAAGGGGGGGGACAGGGTAACTCCGTCCAAGAGACCCAGTACTTC.

This clonotype was picked up a small number of times. J is TRBJ2-7 and V is TRBV7-9; 9 bases line up with TRBD1. The germline V gene encodes CDR1 SEHNR and CDR2 FQNEAQ (reference sequence). This CDR3 region has 20 residues. After removal of 3 bases from V and 0 bases from J, the junction contained 18 bases not matched to a gene. CDR3 region: CASSFKTIGTGSESSYEQYF. Written as DNA, the CDR3 is TGTGCCAGCAGCTTCAAAACCATCGGGACAGGGTCGGAGAGCTCCTACGAGCAGTACTTC.

This clonotype came up once. The V gene is TRBV27, the J gene TRBJ1-1; a possible D gene is TRBD1 (6 bases). Per the germline V gene, CDR1 is MNHEY and CDR2 is SMNVEV (reference sequence). With 5 bases removed from V and 4 bases from J, the gap between germline ends came to 14 bases. This CDR3 spans 14 amino acids. The CDR3 coding sequence is TGTGCCAGCAGTCCTCAGGGGCCGAGCACTGAAGCTTTCTTT. It encodes CASSPQGPSTEAFF.

This clonotype was counted between two and nine times. J is TRBJ2-5 and V is TRBV6-6, with 9 bases that match TRBD1. The V gene end was trimmed by 3 bases and the J gene end by 5 bases; junction bases not matched to a gene: 7. The germline V gene has CDR1 MNHNY and CDR2 SVGAGI (reference sequence). The CDR3 totals 15 residues. For the CDR3, the DNA is TGTGCCAGCAGTTATGGGGACAGGGTAGGGGAGACCCAGTACTTC. It is translated as CASSYGDRVGETQYF.

This clonotype occurred a few times. This rearrangement joins TRBV20-1 to TRBJ2-1; 7 bases fit TRBD2. The junction had 5 bases not matched to a gene; V was cut back by 2 bases and J by 1 base. Germline loops: CDR1 DFQATT, CDR2 SNEGSKA (reference sequence). This CDR3 is 15 amino acids long. CDR3 in amino acids: CSARKGRGSYNEQFF. The CDR3 coding sequence is TGCAGTGCTAGAAAGGGGCGGGGGTCCTACAATGAGCAGTTCTTC.

This clonotype turned up a few times. The V gene is TRBV5-1, the J gene TRBJ2-7; D gene unclear. The CDR3 consists of 15 residues. V was clipped by 0 bases and J by 2 bases, with 12 bases between them. Germline V CDR1 and CDR2: SGHRS, YFSETQ. CDR3 residues: CASSLVPSGPYEQYF. CDR3 sequence (DNA): TGCGCCAGCAGCTTGGTTCCGTCAGGACCCTACGAGCAGTACTTC.

The chain joins TRBV28 to TRBJ1-1, with a possible D match to TRBD1 (6 bases). Trimming cost V 3 bases and J 3 bases, with 17 bases left between them. The length of the CDR3 is 16 residues. The germline V gene has CDR1 MDHEN and CDR2 SYDVKM. The chain's CDR3 is CASSFAGTGRYTEAFF. The DNA for the CDR3 is TGTGCCAGCAGTTTTGCTGGTACAGGGAGATACACTGAAGCTTTCTTT.

This clonotype showed up just a few times. The rearrangement joins TRBV2 to TRBJ2-7; possible D gene TRBD2, 5 bases. V lost 4 bases and J lost 7, with 17 bases in between. The CDR3 spans 14 residues. Germline CDR1 SNHLY, CDR2 FYNNEI. CDR3: CASSGGHDLREQYF. CDR3 in DNA: TGTGCCAGCAGTGGAGGGCACGATCTACGAGAGCAGTACTTC.

The rearrangement links TRBV4-1 to TRBJ1-5, with D uncertain. In germline, CDR1 is MGHRA, CDR2 YSYEKL. V was cut by 0 bases and J by 2 bases, with 11 bases left in between. The CDR3 has 16 amino acids. CDR3: CASSQDGERGNQPQHF. The CDR3 DNA reads as TGCGCCAGCAGCCAAGATGGGGAACGGGGCAATCAGCCCCAGCATTTT.

V gene TRBV12-5 combines with J gene TRBJ2-5; D uncertain. Germline V gives CDR1 LGHNT, CDR2 FRNRAP. V was cut by 6 bases and J by 3 bases, with 11 bases left in between. There are 13 residues in the CDR3. The CDR3 here is CASGIFIKETQYF. Written as DNA, the CDR3 is TGTGCTAGTGGAATATTCATCAAAGAGACCCAGTACTTC.

This clonotype has a handful of counts. The chain combines TRBV7-8 with TRBJ2-5, with 14 bases fitting TRBD2. Germline CDR1 reads SGHVS; CDR2 reads FQNEAQ. The CDR3 has 16 residues. The junction had 3 bases not matched to a gene; V was cut back by 2 bases and J by 4 bases. This CDR3 reads CASSLPGLAGVETQYF. Here the CDR3 DNA reads TGTGCCAGCAGCTTACCGGGACTAGCGGGAGTAGAGACCCAGTACTTC.

This clonotype has more than one count but fewer than ten. J is TRBJ2-7 and V is TRBV7-9; 8 nucleotides match TRBD2. The CDR3 totals 15 residues. Germline V gene data show CDR1 as SEHNR and CDR2 as FQNEAQ (reference sequence). With 0 bases clipped from V and 10 bases from J, the junction kept 11 bases outside the gene matches. CDR3 DNA sequence: TGTGCCAGCAGCTTAGCGCGGGGGGATGCTGGCGGACAGTACTTC. Protein sequence: CASSLARGDAGGQYF. Supplemented by reference TRBV7-9 and TRBJ2-7, the full variable domain reads DTGVSQNPRHKITKRGQNVTFRCDPISEHNRLYWYRQTLGQGPEFLTYFQNEAQLEKSRLLSDRFSAERPKGSFSTLEIQRTEQGDSAMYLCASSLARGDAGGQYFGPGTRLTVT.

The chain is built from TRBV12-3 or TRBV12-4 and TRBJ1-4; D gene uncertain. Trimming left V 2 bases short and J 8 bases short, with 3 bases between. The CDR3 extends over 11 amino acids. CDR3 sequence reads: CASSLTEKLFF. Written as DNA, the CDR3 is TGTGCCAGCAGTTTAACAGAAAAACTGTTTTTT.

CDR3 loop: CASSFSNRPQGNEQFF. The CDR3 DNA follows: TGTGCCAGCAGCTTCTCCAACAGGCCCCAGGGCAATGAGCAGTTCTTC. V usage is TRBV5-6 and J usage is TRBJ2-1, with a weak D call TRBD1 (5 bases). Germline CDR1 is SGHDT and CDR2 is YYEEEE. The CDR3 covers 16 residues. V was pared by 2 bases and J by 6 bases, with 18 bases between.